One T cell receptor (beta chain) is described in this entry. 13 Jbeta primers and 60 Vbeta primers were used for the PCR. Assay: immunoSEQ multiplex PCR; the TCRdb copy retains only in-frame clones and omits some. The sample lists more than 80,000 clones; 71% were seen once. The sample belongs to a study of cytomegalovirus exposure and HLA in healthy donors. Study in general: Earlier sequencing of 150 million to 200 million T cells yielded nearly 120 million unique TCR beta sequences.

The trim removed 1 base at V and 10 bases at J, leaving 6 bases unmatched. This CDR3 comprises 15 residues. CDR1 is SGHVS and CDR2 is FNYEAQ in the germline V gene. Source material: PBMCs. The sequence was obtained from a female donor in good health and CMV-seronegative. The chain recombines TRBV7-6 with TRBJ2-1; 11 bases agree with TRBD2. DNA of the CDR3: TGTGCCAGCAGCTTAGTACTAGCGGGAGAAAACGAGCAGTTCTTC. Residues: CASSLVLAGENEQFF.